This T cell receptor beta chain was retrieved from a study of TIL therapy for anti-PD-1-resistant metastatic lung cancer. Germline CDR1 and CDR2: MDHEN and SYDVKM. This CDR3 has 12 amino acids. V lost 6 bases and J 4 bases, leaving 8 bases between the germline ends. Whole-study findings and limits: This highly selected cohort may not generalize to typical lung cancer patients.

On this clone: Its antigen is unidentified.

This was the immunoSEQ v3 assay. Clones were read by immunoSEQ multiplex PCR, and TCRdb kept only the in-frame ones, dropping some. The sample includes tens of thousands of clones, over 70% of them seen just once. Specified time point: pre-treatment sample, taken before nivolumab and TIL therapy. The chain employs TRBV28 and TRBJ2-3; D is unresolved. Here the sequenced sample was blood, taken at baseline. The receptor's source is a person aged 25 to 80 with non-small cell lung cancer. The CDR3 protein is CASRTRPDTQYF. The CDR3 coding sequence is TGTGCCAGCAGGACAAGGCCAGATACGCAGTATTTT. Supplemented by reference TRBV28 and TRBJ2-3, the full variable domain reads DVKVTQSSRYLVKRTGEKVFLECVQDMDHENMFWYRQDPGLGLRLIYFSYDVKMKEKGDIPEGYSVSREKKERFSLILESASTNQTSMYLCASRTRPDTQYFGPGTRLTVL.